A selection of T cell receptor beta chains follows, all from one sample in a study of neurological immune-mediated disorders. Each CDR3 protein is one row after TCRdb ran MiXCR on the 5' RACE reads. The sample comprises approximately 89,000 distinct CDR3 sequences, about 4.3% of which are singletons, and less than 7.5% rests with the top ten. The sequencing sample was made of PBMCs. These TCRs come from a woman aged 60-75 years with multiple sclerosis. CDR3s include the opening cysteine and the closing phenylalanine or tryptophan. Each record gives: CDR3 length, V gene, J gene, D gene, clone size, CDR3 protein, CDR3 DNA. D genes are given only for firm matches. Some rows have no size entry. The others give once, few or many, or a class for an expanded clone.

14	TRBV27	TRBJ1-6	TRBD1	many	CASSQQQGNSPLHF	TGTGCCAGCAGTCAACAACAGGGGAATTCACCCCTCCACTTT
14	TRBV9	TRBJ1-1	.	many	CASSWGGEGTEAFF	TGTGCCAGCAGCTGGGGGGGGGAAGGGACTGAAGCTTTCTTT
15	TRBV5-1	TRBJ2-1	TRBD1	once	CASSLADREHNEQFF	TGCGCCAGCAGCTTGGCCGACAGGGAACACAATGAGCAGTTCTTC
14	TRBV3-1	TRBJ2-3	.	many	CASSQGLSTDTQYF	TGTGCCAGCAGCCAAGGTCTTAGCACAGATACGCAGTATTTT
13	TRBV6-5	TRBJ1-1	.	many	CASSYRGRTEAFF	TGTGCCAGCAGTTACAGGGGGAGGACTGAAGCTTTCTTT
12	TRBV5-1	TRBJ1-2	TRBD1	many	CASSLDRDGYTF	TGCGCCAGCAGCCTTGACAGGGATGGCTACACCTTC
15	TRBV10-3	TRBJ1-2	.	many	CAIRQALLANYGYTF	TGTGCCATCCGACAGGCCCTATTAGCTAACTATGGCTACACCTTC
12	TRBV3-1	TRBJ2-1	.	many	CASSPTGNEQFF	TGTGCCAGCAGCCCCACCGGCAATGAGCAGTTCTTC
15	TRBV12-3/TRBV12-4	TRBJ2-1	TRBD2	many	CASSLAGGPTNEQFF	TGTGCCAGCAGCTTAGCGGGGGGGCCGACCAATGAGCAGTTCTTC
15	TRBV11-2	TRBJ2-3	.	many	CASSLDGVRTDTQYF	TGTGCCAGCAGCTTAGACGGGGTCCGCACAGATACGCAGTATTTT
12	TRBV28	TRBJ2-7	.	many	CASSPLAFRQYF	TGTGCCAGCAGTCCCCTAGCCTTTCGGCAGTACTTC
15	TRBV5-1	TRBJ2-2	.	many	CASSFSGPNTGELFF	TGCGCCAGCAGCTTTTCAGGGCCAAACACCGGGGAGCTGTTTTTT
14	TRBV10-2	TRBJ1-1	.	many	CASIPTGEGTEAFF	TGCGCCAGCATTCCGACAGGCGAGGGCACTGAAGCTTTCTTT
11	TRBV20-1	TRBJ2-1	TRBD1	many	CSAGQVYEQFF	TGCAGTGCGGGACAGGTTTATGAGCAGTTCTTC
16	TRBV3-1	TRBJ2-3	.	many	CASSQEVLTSTDTQYF	TGTGCCAGCAGCCAAGAGGTATTGACTAGCACAGATACGCAGTATTTT
15	TRBV20-1	TRBJ1-1	TRBD1	many	CSAHLLRTGGVEAFF	TGCAGTGCTCACCTGCTTCGGACAGGGGGGGTTGAAGCTTTCTTT
17	TRBV21-1	TRBJ2-3	.	many	CASSNSPWGGATDTQYF	TGTGCCAGCAGCAACAGCCCTTGGGGCGGGGCCACAGATACGCAGTATTTT
13	TRBV5-1	TRBJ1-2	.	many	CASSPGPGYGYTF	TGCGCCAGCAGCCCAGGACCAGGGTATGGCTACACCTTC
14	TRBV6-5	TRBJ1-2	TRBD1	many	CASSYSRGNYGYTF	TGTGCCAGCAGTTACTCCAGGGGGAACTATGGCTACACCTTC
14	TRBV7-2	TRBJ2-5	TRBD2	many	CASSLSGGLETQYF	TGTGCCAGCAGCCTTAGCGGGGGCTTGGAGACCCAGTACTTC
15	TRBV3-1	TRBJ1-4	.	many	CASSRRRGRNEKLFF	TGTGCCAGCAGCCGTAGGCGCGGGAGGAATGAAAAACTGTTTTTT
13	TRBV7-6	TRBJ2-5	.	many	CASTRTVRETQYF	TGTGCCAGCACCAGGACCGTCCGAGAGACCCAGTACTTC
13	TRBV6-5	TRBJ2-5	TRBD2	many	CASSRTRVETQYF	TGTGCCAGCAGTCGGACTAGAGTCGAGACCCAGTACTTC
14	TRBV6-5	TRBJ1-4	.	many	CASRPSVWNEKLFF	TGTGCCAGCAGGCCAAGTGTCTGGAATGAAAAACTGTTTTTT
10	TRBV20-1	TRBJ1-2	.	many	CSAADSGYTF	TGCAGTGCCGCTGATAGTGGCTACACCTTC
16	TRBV20-1	TRBJ2-5	.	many	CSAGNPTGTPQETQYF	TGCAGTGCCGGGAACCCCACCGGGACACCCCAAGAGACCCAGTACTTC
15	TRBV10-3	TRBJ2-1	TRBD2	many	CAIRGGQEHYNEQFF	TGTGCCATCCGGGGGGGGCAGGAGCACTACAATGAGCAGTTCTTC
17	TRBV27	TRBJ2-2	TRBD2	many	CASSSLAGGKVAGELFF	TGTGCCAGCAGTTCGCTAGCGGGGGGAAAGGTTGCCGGGGAGCTGTTTTTT
15	TRBV3-1	TRBJ2-7	TRBD1	many	CASSQDRDRVGEQYF	TGTGCCAGCAGCCAAGATCGTGACAGGGTAGGCGAGCAGTACTTC
12	TRBV15	TRBJ2-1	.	many	CATSRVAAEQFF	TGTGCCACCAGCAGAGTGGCTGCTGAGCAGTTCTTC
16	TRBV7-2	TRBJ2-3	TRBD2	many	CASSPQPGLVRDTQYF	TGTGCCAGCAGCCCTCAACCGGGACTAGTAAGGGATACGCAGTATTTT
17	TRBV20-1	TRBJ1-6	TRBD1	many	CSAMRDRGVSGNSPLHF	TGCAGTGCCATGAGGGACAGGGGAGTATCTGGGAATTCACCCCTCCACTTT
15	TRBV20-1	TRBJ2-7	TRBD2	.	CSASKRTSGNYEQNF	TGCAGTGCGTCAAAAAGGACTAGCGGAAACTACGAGCAGAACTTC
14	TRBV12-3/TRBV12-4	TRBJ2-1	.	few	CASSLGTQFGEQFF	TGTGCCAGCAGTTTGGGAACCCAATTCGGCGAGCAGTTCTTC
12	TRBV20-1	TRBJ1-1	.	many	CSASAVNTEAFF	TGCAGTGCTTCCGCCGTAAACACTGAAGCTTTCTTT
15	TRBV3-1	TRBJ2-5	TRBD1	many	CASSLEGQGLETQYF	TGTGCCAGCAGCCTAGAGGGACAGGGATTAGAGACCCAGTACTTC
12	TRBV5-1	TRBJ1-6	.	many	CASFEGGSPLHF	TGCGCCAGCTTTGAGGGGGGTTCACCCCTCCACTTT
12	TRBV12-3/TRBV12-4	TRBJ1-3	.	many	CASSLHGNTIYF	TGTGCCAGCAGTCTACACGGAAACACCATATATTTT
13	TRBV10-2	TRBJ2-7	.	many	CASSESNGDEQYF	TGCGCCAGCAGTGAGTCGAACGGGGACGAGCAGTACTTC
19	TRBV28	TRBJ1-6	.	many	CASRGRGARAPAYNSPLHF	TGTGCCAGCAGGGGGCGGGGGGCCAGGGCCCCTGCCTATAATTCACCCCTCCACTTT